This TCR beta chain emerged from a study of blood T cell repertoires in COVID-19. Assay used: immunoSEQ multiplex PCR; TCRdb lists only in-frame clones, some missing. Among about 160,000 clones listed, 76% were seen once. Germline V lookup: CDR1 KGHSH, CDR2 LQKENI. The CDR3 has 15 residues. V lost 4 bases and J lost 5, with 17 bases in between. This receptor was obtained from a woman older than 75 with acute or convalescent COVID-19. The material sequenced was peripheral blood. V and J are TRBV18 and TRBJ1-2, with TRBD1 as a possible D gene (5 bases). This CDR3 reads CASSRSQTENYGYTF. CDR3 nucleotide sequence: TGTGCCAGCTCACGGTCACAGACAGAGAATTATGGCTACACCTTC.